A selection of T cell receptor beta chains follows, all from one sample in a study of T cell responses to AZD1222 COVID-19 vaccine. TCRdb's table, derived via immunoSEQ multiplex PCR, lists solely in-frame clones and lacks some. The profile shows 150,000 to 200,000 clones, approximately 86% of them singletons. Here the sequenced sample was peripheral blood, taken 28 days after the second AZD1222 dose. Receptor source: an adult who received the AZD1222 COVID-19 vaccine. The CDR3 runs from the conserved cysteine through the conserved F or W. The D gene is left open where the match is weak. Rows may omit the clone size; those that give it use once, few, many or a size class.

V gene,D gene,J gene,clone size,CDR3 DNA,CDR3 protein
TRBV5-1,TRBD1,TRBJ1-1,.,TGCGCCAGCAGCTGGCCGAGGACAGGGATCACTGAAGCTTTCTTT,CASSWPRTGITEAFF
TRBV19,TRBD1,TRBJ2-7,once,TGTGCCAGTAGTATGGGACAGGGGCCCCCAATTACCTACGAGCAGTACTTC,CASSMGQGPPITYEQYF
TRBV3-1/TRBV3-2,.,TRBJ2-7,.,TGTGCCAGCAGCCAAGACCTTGGGACACCTAGAGAGCAGTACTTC,CASSQDLGTPREQYF
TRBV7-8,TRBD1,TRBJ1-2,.,TGTGCCAGCGTACCCGGGACAGGTGCTTATGGCTACACCTTC,CASVPGTGAYGYTF
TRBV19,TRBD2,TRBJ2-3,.,TGTGCCAGTACTAGCGGGGGTTCAGATACGCAGTATTTT,CASTSGGSDTQYF
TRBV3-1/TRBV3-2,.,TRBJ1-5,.,TGTGCCAGCAGCCAAGATTGGGGTTCCGGTCAGCCCCAGCATTTT,CASSQDWGSGQPQHF
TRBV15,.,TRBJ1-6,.,TGTGCCACCAGCAGAGATGAGGCGGGAGGAAATTCACCCCTCCACTTT,CATSRDEAGGNSPLHF
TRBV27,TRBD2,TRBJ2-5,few,TGTGCCAGCAGCCCGGGACTAGCGGTCGGGACCCAGTACTTC,CASSPGLAVGTQYF
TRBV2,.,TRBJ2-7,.,TGTGCCAGCAGGGTGGACCCAAGAGGCGAGCAGTACTTC,CASRVDPRGEQYF
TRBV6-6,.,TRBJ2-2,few,TGTGCCAGCAGTCGAGCTGCGAGGGGGGCGTACACCGGGGAGCTGTTTTTT,CASSRAARGAYTGELFF
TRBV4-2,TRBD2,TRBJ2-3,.,TGTGCCAGCAGCCAACATCGCGGGGCGGGGGGCACAGATACGCAGTATTTT,CASSQHRGAGGTDTQYF
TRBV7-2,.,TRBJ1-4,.,TGTGCCAGCAGCCAGGACAGCCAGAATGAAAAACTGTTTTTT,CASSQDSQNEKLFF
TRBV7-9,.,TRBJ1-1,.,TGTGCCAGCCGCGGGGGCCCGTCTGAAGCTTTCTTT,CASRGGPSEAFF
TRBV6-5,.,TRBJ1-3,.,TGTGCCAGCAGGCCGGGACTAACCTCTGGAAACACCATATATTTT,CASRPGLTSGNTIYF
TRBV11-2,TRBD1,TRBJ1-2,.,TGTGCCAGCAGCTCAAAGGACAGGGGGCAATGGGGCTACACCTTC,CASSSKDRGQWGYTF
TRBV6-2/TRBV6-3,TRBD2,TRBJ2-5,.,TGTGCCAGCAGTAGCGGGGGGGGAATGACCCAGTACTTC,CASSSGGGMTQYF
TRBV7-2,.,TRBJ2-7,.,TGTGCCAGCAGCTTTAATCAGGGGTACTCCTACGAGCAGTACTTC,CASSFNQGYSYEQYF
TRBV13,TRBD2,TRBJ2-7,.,TGTGCCAGCAGCTTAGGCCTTTCTAGCGGGCGACTCTACGAGCAGTACTTC,CASSLGLSSGRLYEQYF
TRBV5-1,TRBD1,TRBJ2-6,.,TGCGCCAGCAGCGCGAAGATACCGGGACAGCTTATCTCTGGGGCCAACGTCCTGACTTTC,CASSAKIPGQLISGANVLTF
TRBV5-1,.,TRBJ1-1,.,TGCGCCAGCAGCCCAGGACTTCAGGGGTTCACTGAAGCTTTCTTT,CASSPGLQGFTEAFF
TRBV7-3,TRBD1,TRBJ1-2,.,TGTGCCAGCAGCCCGGACAGGGCCTATGGCTACACCTTC,CASSPDRAYGYTF
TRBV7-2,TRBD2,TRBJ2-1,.,TGTGCCAGCAGCTTAGCGGTGGGGGGGGCCTACAATGAGCAGTTCTTC,CASSLAVGGAYNEQFF
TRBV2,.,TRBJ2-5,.,TGTGCCAGCAGTGAAATGGGCAGGGGTCGAGAAGAGACCCAGTACTTC,CASSEMGRGREETQYF
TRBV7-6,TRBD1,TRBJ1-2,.,TGTGCCAGCAGCGAGGGACAGGGGGCTCTGGGCTATGGCTACACCTTC,CASSEGQGALGYGYTF
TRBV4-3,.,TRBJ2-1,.,TGCGCCAGCAGCCAAGATCCGACGGGTGAGCAGTTCTTC,CASSQDPTGEQFF
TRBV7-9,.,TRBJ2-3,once,TGTGCCAGCAGCGTAAGCCGGGACGCCAGACCGGATACGCAGTATTTT,CASSVSRDARPDTQYF
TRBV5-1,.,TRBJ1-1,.,TGCGCCAGCAGCTTGAATGTGGCCGCGAACACTGAAGCTTTCTTT,CASSLNVAANTEAFF
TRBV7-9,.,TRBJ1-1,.,TGTGCCAGCAGCCTGCAGGGTCAGACTGAAGCTTTCTTT,CASSLQGQTEAFF
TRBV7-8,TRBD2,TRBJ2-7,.,TGTGCCAGCAGCCGGGACTACGACGAGCAGTACTTC,CASSRDYDEQYF